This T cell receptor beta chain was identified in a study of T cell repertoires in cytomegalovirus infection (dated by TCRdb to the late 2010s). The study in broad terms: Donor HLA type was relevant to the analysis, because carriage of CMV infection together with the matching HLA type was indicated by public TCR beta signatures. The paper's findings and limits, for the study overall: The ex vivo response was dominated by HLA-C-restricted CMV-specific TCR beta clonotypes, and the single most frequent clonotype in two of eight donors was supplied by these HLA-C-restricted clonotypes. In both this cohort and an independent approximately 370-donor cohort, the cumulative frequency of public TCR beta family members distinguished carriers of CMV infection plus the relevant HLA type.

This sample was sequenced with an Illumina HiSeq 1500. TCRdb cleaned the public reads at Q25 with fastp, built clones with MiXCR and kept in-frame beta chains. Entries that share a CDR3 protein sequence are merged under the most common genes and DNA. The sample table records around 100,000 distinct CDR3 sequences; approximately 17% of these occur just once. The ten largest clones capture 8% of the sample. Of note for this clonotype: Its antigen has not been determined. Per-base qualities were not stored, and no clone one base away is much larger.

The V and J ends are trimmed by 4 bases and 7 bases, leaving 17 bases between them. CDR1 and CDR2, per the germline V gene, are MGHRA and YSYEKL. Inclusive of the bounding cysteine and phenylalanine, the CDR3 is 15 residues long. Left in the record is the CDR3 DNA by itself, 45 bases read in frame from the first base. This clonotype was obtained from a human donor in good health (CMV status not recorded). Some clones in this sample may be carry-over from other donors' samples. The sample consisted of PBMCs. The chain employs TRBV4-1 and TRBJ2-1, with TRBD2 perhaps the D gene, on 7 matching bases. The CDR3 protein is CASSRTGGPGNEQFF. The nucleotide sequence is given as TGCGCCAGCAGCCGCACGGGGGGCCCCGGGAATGAGCAGTTCTTC.